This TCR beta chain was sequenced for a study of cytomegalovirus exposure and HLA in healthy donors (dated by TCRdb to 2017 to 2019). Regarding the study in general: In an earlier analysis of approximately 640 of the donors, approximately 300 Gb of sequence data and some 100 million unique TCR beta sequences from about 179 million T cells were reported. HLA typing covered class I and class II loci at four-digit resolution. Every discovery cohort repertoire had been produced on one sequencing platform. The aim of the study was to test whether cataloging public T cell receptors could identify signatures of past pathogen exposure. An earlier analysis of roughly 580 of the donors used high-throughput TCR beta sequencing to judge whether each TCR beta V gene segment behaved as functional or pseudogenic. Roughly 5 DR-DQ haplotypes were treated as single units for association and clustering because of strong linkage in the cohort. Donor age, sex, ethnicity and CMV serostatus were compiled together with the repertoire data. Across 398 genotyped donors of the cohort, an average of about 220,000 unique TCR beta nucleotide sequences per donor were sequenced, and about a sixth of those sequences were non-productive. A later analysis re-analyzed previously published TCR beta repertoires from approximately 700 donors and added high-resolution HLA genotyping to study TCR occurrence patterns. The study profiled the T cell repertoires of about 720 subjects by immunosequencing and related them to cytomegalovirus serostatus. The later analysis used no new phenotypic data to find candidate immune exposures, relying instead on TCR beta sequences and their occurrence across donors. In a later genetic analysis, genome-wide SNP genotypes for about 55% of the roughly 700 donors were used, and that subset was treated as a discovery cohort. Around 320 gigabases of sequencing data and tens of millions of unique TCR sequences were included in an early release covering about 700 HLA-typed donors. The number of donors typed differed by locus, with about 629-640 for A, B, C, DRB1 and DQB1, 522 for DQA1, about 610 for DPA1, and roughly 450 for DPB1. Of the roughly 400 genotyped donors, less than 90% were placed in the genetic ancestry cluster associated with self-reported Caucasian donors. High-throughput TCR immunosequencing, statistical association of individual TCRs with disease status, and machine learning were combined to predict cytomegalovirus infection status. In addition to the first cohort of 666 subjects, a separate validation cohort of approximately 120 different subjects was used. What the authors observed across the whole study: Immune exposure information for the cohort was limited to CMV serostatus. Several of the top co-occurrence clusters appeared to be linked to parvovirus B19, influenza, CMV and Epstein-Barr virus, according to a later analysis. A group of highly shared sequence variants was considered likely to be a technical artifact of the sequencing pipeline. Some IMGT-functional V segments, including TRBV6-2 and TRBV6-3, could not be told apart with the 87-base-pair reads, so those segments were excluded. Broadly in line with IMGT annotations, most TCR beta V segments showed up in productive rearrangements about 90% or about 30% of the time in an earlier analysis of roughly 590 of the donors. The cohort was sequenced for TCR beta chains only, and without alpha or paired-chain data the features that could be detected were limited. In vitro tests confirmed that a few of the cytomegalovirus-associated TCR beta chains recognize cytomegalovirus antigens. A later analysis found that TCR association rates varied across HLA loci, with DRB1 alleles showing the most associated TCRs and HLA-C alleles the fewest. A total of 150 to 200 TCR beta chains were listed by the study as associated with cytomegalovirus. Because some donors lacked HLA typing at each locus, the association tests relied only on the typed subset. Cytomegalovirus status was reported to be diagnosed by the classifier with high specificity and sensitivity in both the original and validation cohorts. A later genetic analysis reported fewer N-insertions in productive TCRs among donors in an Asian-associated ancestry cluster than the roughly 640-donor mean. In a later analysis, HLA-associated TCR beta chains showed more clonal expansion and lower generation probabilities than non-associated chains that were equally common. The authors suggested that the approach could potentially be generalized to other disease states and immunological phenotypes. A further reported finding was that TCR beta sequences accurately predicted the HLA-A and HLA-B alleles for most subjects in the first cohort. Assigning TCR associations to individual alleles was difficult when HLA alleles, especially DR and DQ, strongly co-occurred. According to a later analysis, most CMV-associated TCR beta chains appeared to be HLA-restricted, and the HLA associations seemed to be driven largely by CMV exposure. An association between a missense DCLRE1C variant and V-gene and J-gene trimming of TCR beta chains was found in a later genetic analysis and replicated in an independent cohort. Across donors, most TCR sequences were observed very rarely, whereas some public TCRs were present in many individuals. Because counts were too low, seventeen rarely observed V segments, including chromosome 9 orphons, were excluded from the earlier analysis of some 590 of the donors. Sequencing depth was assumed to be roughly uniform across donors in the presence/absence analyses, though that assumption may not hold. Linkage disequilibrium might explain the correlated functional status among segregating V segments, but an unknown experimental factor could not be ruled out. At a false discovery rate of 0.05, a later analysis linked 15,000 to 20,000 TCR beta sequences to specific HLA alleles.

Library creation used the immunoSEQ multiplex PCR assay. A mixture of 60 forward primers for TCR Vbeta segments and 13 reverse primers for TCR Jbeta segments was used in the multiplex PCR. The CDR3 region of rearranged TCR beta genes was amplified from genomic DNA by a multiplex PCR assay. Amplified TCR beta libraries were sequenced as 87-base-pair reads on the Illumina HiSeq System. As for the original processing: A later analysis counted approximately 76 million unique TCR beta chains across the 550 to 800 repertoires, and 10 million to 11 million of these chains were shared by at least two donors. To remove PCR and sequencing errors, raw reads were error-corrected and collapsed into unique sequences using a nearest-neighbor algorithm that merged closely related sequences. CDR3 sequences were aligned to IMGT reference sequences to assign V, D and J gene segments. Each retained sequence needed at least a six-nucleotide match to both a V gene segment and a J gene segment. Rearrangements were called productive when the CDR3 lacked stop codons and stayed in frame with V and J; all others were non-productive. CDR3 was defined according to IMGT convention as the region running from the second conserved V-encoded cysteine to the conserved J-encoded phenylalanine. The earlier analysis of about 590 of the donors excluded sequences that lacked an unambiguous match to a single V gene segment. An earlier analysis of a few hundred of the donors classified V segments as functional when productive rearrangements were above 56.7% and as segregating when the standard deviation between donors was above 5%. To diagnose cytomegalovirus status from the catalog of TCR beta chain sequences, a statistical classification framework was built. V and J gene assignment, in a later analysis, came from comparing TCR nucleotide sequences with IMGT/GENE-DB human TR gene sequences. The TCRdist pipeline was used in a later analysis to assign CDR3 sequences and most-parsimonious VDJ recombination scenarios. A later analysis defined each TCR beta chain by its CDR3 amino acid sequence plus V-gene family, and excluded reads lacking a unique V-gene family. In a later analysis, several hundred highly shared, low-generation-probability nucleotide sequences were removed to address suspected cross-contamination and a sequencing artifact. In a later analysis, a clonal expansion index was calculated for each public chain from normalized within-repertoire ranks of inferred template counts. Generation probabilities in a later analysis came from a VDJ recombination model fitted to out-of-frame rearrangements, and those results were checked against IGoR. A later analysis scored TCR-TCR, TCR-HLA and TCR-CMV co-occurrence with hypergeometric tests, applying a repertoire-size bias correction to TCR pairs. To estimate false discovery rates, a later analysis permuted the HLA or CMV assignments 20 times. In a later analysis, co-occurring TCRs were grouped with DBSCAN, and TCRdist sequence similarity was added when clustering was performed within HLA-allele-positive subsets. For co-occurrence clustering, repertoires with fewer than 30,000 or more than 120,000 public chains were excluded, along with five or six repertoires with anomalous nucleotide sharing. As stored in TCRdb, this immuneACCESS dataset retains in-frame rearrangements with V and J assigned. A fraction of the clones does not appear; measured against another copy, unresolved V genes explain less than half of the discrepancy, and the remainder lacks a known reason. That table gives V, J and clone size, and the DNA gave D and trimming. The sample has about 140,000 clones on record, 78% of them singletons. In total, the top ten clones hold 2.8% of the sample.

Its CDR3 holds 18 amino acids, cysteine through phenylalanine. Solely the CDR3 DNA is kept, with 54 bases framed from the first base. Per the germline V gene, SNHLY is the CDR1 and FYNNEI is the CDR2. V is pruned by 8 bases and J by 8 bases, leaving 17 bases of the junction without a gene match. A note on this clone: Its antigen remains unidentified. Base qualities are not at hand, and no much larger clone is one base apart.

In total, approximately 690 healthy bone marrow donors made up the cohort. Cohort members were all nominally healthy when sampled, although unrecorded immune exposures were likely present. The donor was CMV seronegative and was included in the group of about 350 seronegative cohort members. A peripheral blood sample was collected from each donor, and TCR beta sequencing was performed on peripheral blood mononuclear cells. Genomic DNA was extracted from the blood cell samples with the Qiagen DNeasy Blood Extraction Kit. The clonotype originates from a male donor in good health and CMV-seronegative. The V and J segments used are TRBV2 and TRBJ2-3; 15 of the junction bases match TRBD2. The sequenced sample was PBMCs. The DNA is TGTGCCAGCTTTACAACCCGAGGGACTAGCGGGGGGCCGAGTACGCAGTATTTT. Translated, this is CASFTTRGTSGGPSTQYF.